The sequence of this T cell receptor beta chain was determined in a study of OX40 agonist ivuxolimab in advanced cancers. On the study more broadly: The dose of intravenous ivuxolimab that patients received every 2 weeks ranged from 0.01 to 10 mg/kg. The study enrolled dose-escalation patients with hepatocellular carcinoma, melanoma, renal cell or head and neck cancer.

The CDR3 is 13 residues long. Germline lookup yields CDR1 LNHDA and CDR2 SQIVND (reference sequence). V gave up 8 bases and J gave up 7 bases, with 16 bases separating them. In regard to this clone: Its antigen is still unknown.

Profiled with immunoSEQ multiplex PCR; TCRdb holds only in-frame clones, not every one. The data contain 65,000 to 95,000 clones, around 87% of them singletons. Study observations and caveats: In general, CD8+ T cells held more expanded clones than CD4+ did, on average. The work left the antigen specificity of expanded peripheral T cells undetermined.

This sample comprised CD4+ or CD8+ T cells sorted from blood, obtained in a trial of the OX40 agonist ivuxolimab. The TCR originated in an adult with an advanced solid tumor such as melanoma, head and neck, liver or kidney cancer. This rearrangement joins TRBV19 to TRBJ2-3, with D possibly being TRBD1 (6 bases). CDR3 bases: TGTGCCAGTTCACAGGGTGTAGTAAATACGCAGTATTTT. This translates into CASSQGVVNTQYF.